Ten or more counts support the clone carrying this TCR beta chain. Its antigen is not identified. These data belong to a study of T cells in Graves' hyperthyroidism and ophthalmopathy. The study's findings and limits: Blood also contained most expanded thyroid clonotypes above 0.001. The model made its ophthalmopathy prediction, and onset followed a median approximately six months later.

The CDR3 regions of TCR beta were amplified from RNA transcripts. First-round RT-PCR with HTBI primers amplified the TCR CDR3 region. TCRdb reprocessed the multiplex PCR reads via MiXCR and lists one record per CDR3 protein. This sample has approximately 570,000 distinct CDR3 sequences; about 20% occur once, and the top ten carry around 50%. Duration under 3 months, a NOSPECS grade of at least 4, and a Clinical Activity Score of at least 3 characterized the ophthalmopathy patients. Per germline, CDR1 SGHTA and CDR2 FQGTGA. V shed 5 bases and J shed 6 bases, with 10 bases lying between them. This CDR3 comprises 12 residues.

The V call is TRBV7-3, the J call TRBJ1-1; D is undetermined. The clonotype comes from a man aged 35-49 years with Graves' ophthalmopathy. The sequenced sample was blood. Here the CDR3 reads CASSLDGAEAFF. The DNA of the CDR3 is TGTGCCAGCAGCCTCGATGGGGCTGAAGCTTTCTTT.